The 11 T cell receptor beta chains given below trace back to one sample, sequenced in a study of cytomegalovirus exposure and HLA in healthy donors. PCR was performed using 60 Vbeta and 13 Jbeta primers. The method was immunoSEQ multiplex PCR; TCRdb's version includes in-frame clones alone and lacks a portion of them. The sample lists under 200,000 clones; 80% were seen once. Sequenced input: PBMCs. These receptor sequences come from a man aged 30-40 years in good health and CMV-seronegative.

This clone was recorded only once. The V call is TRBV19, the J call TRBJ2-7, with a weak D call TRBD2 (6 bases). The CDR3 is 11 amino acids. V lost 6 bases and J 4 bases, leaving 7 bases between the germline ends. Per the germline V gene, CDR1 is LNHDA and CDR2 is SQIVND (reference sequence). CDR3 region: CASREGYEQYF. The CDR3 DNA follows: TGTGCCAGTAGGGAGGGTTACGAGCAGTACTTC.

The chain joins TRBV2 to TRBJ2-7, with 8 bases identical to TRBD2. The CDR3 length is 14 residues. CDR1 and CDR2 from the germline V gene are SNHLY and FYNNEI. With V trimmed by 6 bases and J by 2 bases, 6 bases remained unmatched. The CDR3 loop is CASRVTGGPYEQYF. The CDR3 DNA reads TGTGCCAGCAGGGTAACGGGAGGGCCCTACGAGCAGTACTTC.

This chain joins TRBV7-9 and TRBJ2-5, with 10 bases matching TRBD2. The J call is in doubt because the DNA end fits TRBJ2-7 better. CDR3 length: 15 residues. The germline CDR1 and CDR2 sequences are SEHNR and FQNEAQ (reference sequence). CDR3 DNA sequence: TGTGCCAGCAGCTTCGGACTAGCGGTCTCCTACGAGCAGTACTTC. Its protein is CASSFGLAVSYEQYF.

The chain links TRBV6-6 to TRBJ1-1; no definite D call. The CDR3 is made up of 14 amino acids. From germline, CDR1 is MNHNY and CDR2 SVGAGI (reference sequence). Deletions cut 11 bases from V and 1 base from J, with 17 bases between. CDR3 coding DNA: TGTGCCTGCGCCCCGCGCGGGGAGAACACTGAAGCTTTCTTT. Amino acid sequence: CACAPRGENTEAFF.

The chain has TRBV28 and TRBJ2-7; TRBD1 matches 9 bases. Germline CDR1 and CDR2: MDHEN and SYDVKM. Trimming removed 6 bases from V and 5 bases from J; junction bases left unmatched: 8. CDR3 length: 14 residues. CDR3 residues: CASRGTGRQDEQYF. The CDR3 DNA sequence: TGTGCCAGCAGGGGGACAGGGAGACAGGACGAGCAGTACTTC.

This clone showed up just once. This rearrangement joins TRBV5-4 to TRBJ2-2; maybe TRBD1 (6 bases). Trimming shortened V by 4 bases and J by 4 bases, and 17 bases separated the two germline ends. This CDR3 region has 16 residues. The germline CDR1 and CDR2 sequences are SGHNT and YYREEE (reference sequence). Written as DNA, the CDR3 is TGTGCCAGCAGCCCTCTCTCCGGGACAACCACCGGGGAGCTGTTTTTT. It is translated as CASSPLSGTTTGELFF.

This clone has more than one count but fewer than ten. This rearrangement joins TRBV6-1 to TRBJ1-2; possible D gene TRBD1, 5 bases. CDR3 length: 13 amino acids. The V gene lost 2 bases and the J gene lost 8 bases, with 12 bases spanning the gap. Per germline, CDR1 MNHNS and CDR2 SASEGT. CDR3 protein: CASSELQGIGYTF. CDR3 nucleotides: TGTGCCAGCAGTGAACTGCAGGGTATAGGCTACACCTTC.

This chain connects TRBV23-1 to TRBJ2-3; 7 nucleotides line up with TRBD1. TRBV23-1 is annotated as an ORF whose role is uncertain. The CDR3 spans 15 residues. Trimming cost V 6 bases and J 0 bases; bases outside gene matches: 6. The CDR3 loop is CASSPDRASTDTQYF. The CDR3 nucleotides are TGCGCCAGCAGCCCCGACAGGGCAAGCACAGATACGCAGTATTTT.

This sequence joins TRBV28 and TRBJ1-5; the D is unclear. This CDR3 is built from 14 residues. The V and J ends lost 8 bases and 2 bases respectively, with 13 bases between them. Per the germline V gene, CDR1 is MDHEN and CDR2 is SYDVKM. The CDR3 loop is CASSRGNGNQPQHF. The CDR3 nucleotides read TGTGCCAGCTCGCGGGGAAATGGCAATCAGCCCCAGCATTTT. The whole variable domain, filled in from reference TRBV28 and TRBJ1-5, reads DVKVTQSSRYLVKRTGEKVFLECVQDMDHENMFWYRQDPGLGLRLIYFSYDVKMKEKGDIPEGYSVSREKKERFSLILESASTNQTSMYLCASSRGNGNQPQHFGDGTRLSIL.

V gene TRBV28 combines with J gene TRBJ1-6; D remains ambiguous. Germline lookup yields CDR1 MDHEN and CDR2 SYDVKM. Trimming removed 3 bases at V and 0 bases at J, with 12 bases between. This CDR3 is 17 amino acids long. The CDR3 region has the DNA TGTGCCAGCAGTTTTCTCGGCCGGGGCTCCTATAATTCACCCCTCCACTTT. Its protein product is CASSFLGRGSYNSPLHF.

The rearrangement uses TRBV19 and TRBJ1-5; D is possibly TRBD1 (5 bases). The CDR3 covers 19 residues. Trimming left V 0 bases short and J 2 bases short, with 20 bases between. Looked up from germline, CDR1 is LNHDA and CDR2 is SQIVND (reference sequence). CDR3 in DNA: TGTGCCAGTAGTATAGATCTCCAGGGAACCGTCGGTGGCAATCAGCCCCAGCATTTT. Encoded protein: CASSIDLQGTVGGNQPQHF.